Sequencing of this T cell receptor (beta chain) was carried out in a study of cytomegalovirus exposure and HLA in healthy donors. Study-wide results and limits: Rarity held for most TCR sequences, but there were some public TCRs that occurred in many donors.

For this clone: The target antigen is unknown.

The donors were in the approximately 130-subject validation cohort, distinct from the roughly 700-subject first cohort. Sequenced by immunoSEQ multiplex PCR; TCRdb stores in-frame clones only, minus some. The table records some 160,000 clones, roughly 91% of them present only once. Trimming cost V 2 bases and J 1 base, with 17 bases left between them. CDR3 length: 17 amino acids. The source is a man in his late teens or twenties in good health and CMV-seronegative. Sequencing was carried out using PBMCs. The V and J genes are TRBV23-1 and TRBJ1-1; a weak D match, TRBD1 (6 bases). TRBV23-1 is classed as an ORF, of uncertain function. CDR3 residues: CASSQDFSDSQNTEAFF. The CDR3 DNA reads TGCGCCAGCAGTCAAGATTTTTCGGACAGCCAGAACACTGAAGCTTTCTTT.